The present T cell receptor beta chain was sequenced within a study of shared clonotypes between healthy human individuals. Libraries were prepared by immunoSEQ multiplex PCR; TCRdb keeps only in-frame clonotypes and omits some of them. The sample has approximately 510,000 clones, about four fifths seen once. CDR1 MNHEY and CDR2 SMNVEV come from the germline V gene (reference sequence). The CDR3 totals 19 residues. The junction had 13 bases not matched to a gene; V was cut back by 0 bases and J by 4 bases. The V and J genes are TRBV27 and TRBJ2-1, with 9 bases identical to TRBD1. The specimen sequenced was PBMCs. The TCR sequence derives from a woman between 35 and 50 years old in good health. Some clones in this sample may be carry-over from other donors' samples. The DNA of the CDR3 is TGTGCCAGCAGTTTATCGCGCCCCCGGGGTGGGACAGGGTACAATGAGCAGTTCTTC. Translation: CASSLSRPRGGTGYNEQFF.